The 31 T cell receptor beta chains presented below share a single source sample, sequenced in a study of shared clonotypes between healthy human individuals. The method was immunoSEQ multiplex PCR; TCRdb's version includes in-frame clones alone and lacks a portion of them. The sample lists millions of clones, roughly 92% occurring once. What was sequenced was naive CD4+ T cells sorted from blood. The sample's subset: CD45RA+ positively selected. The receptors derive from a man between 18 and 29 years old in good health.

This chain uses TRBV9 with TRBJ2-4; D possibly corresponds to TRBD2 (5 bases). V shed 2 bases and J shed 5 bases, with 11 bases lying between them. This CDR3 spans 14 amino acids. Germline-derived CDR1 and CDR2 are SGDLS and YYNGEE. CDR3 residues: CASSVGGSQNIQYF. The CDR3 coding sequence is TGTGCCAGCAGCGTTGGCGGGTCCCAAAACATTCAGTACTTC. Together with reference TRBV9 and TRBJ2-4, the CDR3 gives the full variable domain: DSGVTQTPKHLITATGQRVTLRCSPRSGDLSVYWYQQSLDQGLQFLIQYYNGEERAKGNILERFSAQQFPDLHSELNLSSLELGDSALYFCASSVGGSQNIQYFGAGTRLSVL.

The rearrangement links TRBV9 to TRBJ2-7; D is uncertain. The length of the CDR3 is 14 residues. CDR1 and CDR2 (germline): SGDLS, YYNGEE. V gave up 4 bases and J gave up 2 bases, with 13 bases separating them. In DNA form, the CDR3 reads TGTGCCAGCAGCAAAGGGCACGGAACCTACGAGCAGTACTTC. Its protein is CASSKGHGTYEQYF.

The chain employs TRBV27 and TRBJ2-7; D possibly corresponds to TRBD2 (9 bases). The CDR3 has 17 amino acids. Per the germline V gene, CDR1 is MNHEY and CDR2 is SMNVEV (reference sequence). V was clipped by 10 bases and J by 2 bases, with 27 bases between them. The CDR3 sequence: CATRTGLTSGPPYEQYF. The CDR3 bases are TGTGCCACCAGGACAGGGTTAACTAGCGGGCCCCCCTACGAGCAGTACTTC.

The chain has TRBV7-9 and TRBJ2-4, with D possibly TRBD1 on 6 matching bases. CDR1 and CDR2 (germline): SEHNR, FQNEAQ (reference sequence). CDR3 length: 14 residues. Trimming removed 1 base at V and 6 bases at J, with 10 bases between. The CDR3 loop reads CASSLGTDRNIQYF. The CDR3 coding sequence is TGTGCCAGCAGCTTAGGGACAGACCGAAACATTCAGTACTTC.

The J gene is TRBJ1-1, the V gene TRBV19; 10 bases agree with TRBD1. The J segment lost 8 bases and the V segment lost 3 bases, leaving 9 bases of the junction unmatched. CDR1 LNHDA and CDR2 SQIVND come from the germline V gene (reference sequence). CDR3 length: 15 amino acids. CDR3 coding DNA: TGTGCCAGTAGTATTAGGGGACAGGGGACTAAAGAAGCTTTCTTT. The encoded protein is CASSIRGQGTKEAFF.

This chain links TRBV6-4 with TRBJ1-3; D ambiguous. V was cut by 5 bases and J by 4 bases, with 9 bases left in between. This CDR3 has 13 amino acids. Germline CDR1 is MRHNA and CDR2 is SNTAGT. CDR3 residues: CASSTDPGNTIYF. CDR3 nucleotide sequence: TGTGCCAGCAGTACAGATCCGGGAAACACCATATATTTT.

This chain uses TRBV7-2 with TRBJ2-1, with 8 bases fitting TRBD2. The V and J ends lost 7 bases and 7 bases, in that order; junction bases with no gene match: 12. This CDR3 contains 15 residues. Germline V gene sequence: CDR1 SGHTA, CDR2 FQGNSA. The CDR3 spells CASTPGRANGNEQFF. The CDR3 coding sequence is TGTGCCAGCACCCCCGGGAGGGCAAACGGGAATGAGCAGTTCTTC.

The chain couples TRBV27 to TRBJ2-7; D may be TRBD2 (6 bases). V lost 5 bases, J lost 6 bases, and 17 bases lay in between. Per the germline V gene, CDR1 is MNHEY and CDR2 is SMNVEV (reference sequence). The CDR3 consists of 14 residues. This CDR3 is CASSLRRGSGEQYF. For the CDR3, the DNA is TGTGCCAGCAGTCTCCGCCGGGGGAGTGGCGAGCAGTACTTC.

The V call is TRBV30, the J call TRBJ2-4; D may match TRBD1 or TRBD2 (5 bases each). Trimming cost V 4 bases and J 5 bases, with 9 bases left between them. In germline, CDR1 is GTSNPN, CDR2 SVGIG (reference sequence). This CDR3 region has 12 residues. CDR3 in DNA: TGTGCCTGGACTTTGGGGGAAAACATTCAGTACTTC. Protein product: CAWTLGENIQYF.

Only one count was recorded for this clone. The chain uses TRBV11-1 and TRBJ1-1, with D hard to call. CDR1 SGHAT and CDR2 FQDESV come from the germline V gene (reference sequence). Trimming stripped 3 bases from V and 1 base from J, with 12 bases between. The length of the CDR3 is 15 residues. CDR3 residues: CASSLEGLGNTEAFF. The CDR3 region has the DNA TGTGCCAGCAGCTTGGAGGGTCTCGGGAACACTGAAGCTTTCTTT.

This clone was detected only once. The V gene is TRBV7-8, the J gene TRBJ1-1; D is ambiguous. From germline, CDR1 is SGHVS and CDR2 FQNEAQ. The CDR3 runs to 16 residues. Trimming took 8 bases from V and 0 from J, leaving 19 bases between them. The CDR3 sequence: CASPLNWRLVNTEAFF. CDR3 bases: TGTGCCAGCCCCTTGAACTGGCGCCTGGTGAACACTGAAGCTTTCTTT.

The V and J genes are TRBV18 and TRBJ2-7; 7 bases are a match to TRBD1. The CDR3 has 12 residues. After removal of 5 bases from V and 7 bases from J, the junction contained 5 bases not matched to a gene. The germline V gene encodes CDR1 KGHSH and CDR2 LQKENI. The CDR3 loop is CASSKTGNEQYF. In DNA form, the CDR3 reads TGTGCCAGCTCAAAGACAGGGAATGAGCAGTACTTC. Based on the CDR3 plus reference TRBV18 and TRBJ2-7, the full variable domain is NAGVMQNPRHLVRRRGQEARLRCSPMKGHSHVYWYRQLPEEGLKFMVYLQKENIIDESGMPKERFSAEFPKEGPSILRIQQVVRGDSAAYFCASSKTGNEQYFGPGTRLTVT.

This clone was observed a single time. The V and J genes are TRBV7-9 and TRBJ2-3, with a weak D call TRBD2 (6 bases). This CDR3 contains 18 residues. Trimming took off 1 base at V and 0 bases at J, with 17 bases between the two ends. CDR1 and CDR2 (germline): SEHNR, FQNEAQ (reference sequence). The CDR3 loop is CASSLGSWRGPSTDTQYF. CDR3 sequence (DNA): TGTGCCAGCAGCTTAGGCTCTTGGCGGGGACCTAGCACAGATACGCAGTATTTT.

This rearrangement joins TRBV15 to TRBJ1-4; D may be TRBD1 (6 bases). The CDR3 extends over 15 amino acids. CDR1 and CDR2 from the germline V gene are LNHNV and YYDKDF (reference sequence). Trimming pared 7 bases from V and 5 bases from J, leaving 17 bases between. The CDR3 sequence: CATKSQIGGNEKLFF. DNA of the CDR3: TGTGCCACCAAAAGTCAAATTGGGGGCAATGAAAAACTGTTTTTT.

This chain uses TRBV6-1 with TRBJ1-5; tentative D call: TRBD1 (6 bases). This CDR3 is built from 13 residues. V lost 9 bases and J lost 6, with 15 bases in between. CDR1 MNHNS and CDR2 SASEGT come from the germline V gene. DNA for the CDR3: TGTGCCAGTACGAGGGGGGGAAGTCAGCCCCAGCATTTT. This encodes CASTRGGSQPQHF.

CDR3 bases: TGCGCCAGCAGCTACCAAGTCGGCGGCGAGCAGTACTTC. This sequence encodes CASSYQVGGEQYF. This rearrangement joins TRBV5-1 to TRBJ2-7; no clear D gene. This CDR3 is 13 amino acids long. V was shortened by 3 bases and J by 6 bases, with 13 bases between the two germline ends. Germline V lookup: CDR1 SGHRS, CDR2 YFSETQ.

This sequence joins TRBV6-1 and TRBJ2-1; a weak D match, TRBD2 (7 bases). V lost 2 bases and J 10 bases, leaving 15 bases between the germline ends. Germline V gives CDR1 MNHNS, CDR2 SASEGT. CDR3 size: 14 residues. In nucleotides, the CDR3 is TGTGCCAGCAGTGAAAGTTGGGGGGGCCGGGAGCAGTTCTTC. The encoded protein is CASSESWGGREQFF.

A word on this clone: Different DNA sequences within this sample yield the same CDR3. The J gene is TRBJ2-2, the V gene TRBV7-2, with unresolved D. Trimming left V 2 bases short and J 2 bases short, with 3 bases between. Looked up from germline, CDR1 is SGHTA and CDR2 is FQGNSA. The CDR3 has 13 amino acids. The CDR3 spells CASSLKNTGELFF. The CDR3 region has the DNA TGTGCCAGCAGCTTAAAAAACACCGGGGAGCTGTTTTTT.

V and J are TRBV9 and TRBJ2-7, with 7 bases aligning to TRBD2. The CDR3 consists of 17 residues. After removal of 0 bases from V and 5 bases from J, the junction contained 14 bases not matched to a gene. Germline V gene lookup returns CDR1 SGDLS and CDR2 YYNGEE. CDR3 region: CASSVDYSTGGIHEQYF. DNA for the CDR3: TGTGCCAGCAGCGTAGACTACTCGACGGGAGGAATCCACGAGCAGTACTTC.

This rearrangement joins TRBV4-1 to TRBJ1-2, with D unresolved. The V gene's germline CDR1 is MGHRA and CDR2 YSYEKL. The V end lost 4 bases, the J end lost 4 bases, and 13 bases lay between the germline ends. The CDR3 runs 14 residues. The CDR3 nucleotides are TGCGCCAGCAGCCGGGTCGGTTTGGCCTATGGCTACACCTTC. Residues: CASSRVGLAYGYTF.

This clone was seen only a few times. V gene TRBV30 combines with J gene TRBJ1-6, with D uncertain. CDR3 size: 15 residues. From germline, CDR1 is GTSNPN and CDR2 SVGIG (reference sequence). V shed 7 bases and J shed 6 bases, with 19 bases lying between them. CDR3 amino acids: CASSTLGSGNSPLHF. The CDR3 nucleotides are TGTGCCTCCTCGACTCTCGGGTCTGGTAATTCACCCCTCCACTTT.

The gene calls are TRBV19 and TRBJ2-7, with unresolved D. The CDR3 totals 14 residues. Deletions cut 8 bases from V and 0 bases from J, with 14 bases between. Germline assignment: CDR1 LNHDA and CDR2 SQIVND (reference sequence). The CDR3 coding sequence is TGTGCCAGTGCCCTGACTCCAAGCTCCTACGAGCAGTACTTC. It yields the protein CASALTPSSYEQYF.

This clone was recorded once. The chain employs TRBV14 and TRBJ2-7; 7 positions match TRBD2. The CDR3 is made up of 15 amino acids. The J segment lost 6 bases and the V segment lost 3 bases, leaving 11 bases of the junction unmatched. Germline-derived CDR1 and CDR2 are SGHDN and FVKESK. The DNA for the CDR3 is TGTGCCAGCAGCCACGGGGGGACTGGGTACGTCGAGCAGTACTTC. Translating it yields CASSHGGTGYVEQYF.

The chain couples TRBV6-1 to TRBJ1-2, with 11 nucleotides matching TRBD1. Germline V lookup: CDR1 MNHNS, CDR2 SASEGT. The ends lost 9 bases at V and 7 bases at J; junction bases unmatched: 1. The CDR3 spans 11 residues. CDR3 protein: CASGTGGGYTF. The CDR3 DNA is TGTGCCAGTGGGACAGGGGGTGGCTACACCTTC.

This chain links TRBV6-1 with TRBJ2-7; 7 bases fit TRBD1. There are 15 residues in the CDR3. Trimming removed 5 bases from V and 1 base from J; junction bases left unmatched: 8. Germline V gene sequence: CDR1 MNHNS, CDR2 SASEGT. CDR3 DNA sequence: TGTGCCAGCAGTCAGACAGGGTTACATTCCTACGAGCAGTACTTC. Protein: CASSQTGLHSYEQYF.

The chain links TRBV5-1 to TRBJ2-2, with 10 bases matching TRBD2. The V and J ends lost 0 bases and 5 bases, in that order; junction bases with no gene match: 1. The CDR3 is made up of 15 amino acids. The V gene's germline CDR1 is SGHRS and CDR2 YFSETQ. CDR3 loop: CASSLELAGTGELFF. The CDR3 region has the DNA TGCGCCAGCAGCTTGGAACTAGCGGGAACCGGGGAGCTGTTTTTT.

The chain uses TRBV10-3 and TRBJ2-7, with D perhaps TRBD1 (6 bases). Trimming left V 2 bases short and J 2 bases short, with 10 bases between. The CDR3 length is 14 residues. Germline CDR1 ENHRY, CDR2 SYGVKD. CDR3 bases: TGTGCCATCAGTGAGCACAGGGCCCCCTACGAGCAGTACTTC. Residues: CAISEHRAPYEQYF.

This clone was found once. V is TRBV28 and J is TRBJ1-4; tentatively, D is TRBD1 (6 bases). V gave up 6 bases and J gave up 3 bases, with 11 bases separating them. CDR1 is MDHEN, CDR2 SYDVKM, per germline. The CDR3 loop spans 14 amino acids. The CDR3 region is CASSIGGPNEKLFF. The CDR3 DNA is TGTGCCAGCAGCATTGGGGGCCCTAATGAAAAACTGTTTTTT.

In the case of this clone: This sample also contains other DNA sequences that code for the same CDR3. The V and J genes are TRBV11-2 and TRBJ2-3; possible D gene TRBD1, 6 bases. The CDR3 consists of 15 residues. V gave up 1 base and J gave up 1 base, with 9 bases separating them. Germline V gene sequence: CDR1 SGHAT, CDR2 FQNNGV. The CDR3 protein is CASSLGSGGTDTQYF. The CDR3 DNA follows: TGTGCCAGCAGCTTAGGGTCAGGGGGCACAGATACGCAGTATTTT.

The gene calls are TRBV5-4 and TRBJ2-1, with 10 bases aligning to TRBD1. With 4 bases clipped from V and 4 bases from J, the junction kept 5 bases outside the gene matches. The length of the CDR3 is 15 residues. Per germline, CDR1 SGHNT and CDR2 YYREEE (reference sequence). The CDR3 is CASSPGGQGYNEQFF. The CDR3 DNA reads as TGTGCCAGCAGCCCCGGGGGACAGGGGTACAATGAGCAGTTCTTC.

V is TRBV6-6 and J is TRBJ1-5, with D uncertain. The CDR3 covers 15 residues. V was trimmed by 2 bases and J by 1 base, leaving 9 bases between them. Germline V lookup: CDR1 MNHNY, CDR2 SVGAGI (reference sequence). In nucleotides, the CDR3 is TGTGCCAGCAGTTACGAAGCTGTCAGCAATCAGCCCCAGCATTTT. It is translated as CASSYEAVSNQPQHF.